Sequencing of this TCR beta chain was carried out in a study of T cell responses to AZD1222 COVID-19 vaccine. On the study more broadly: Second doses that came at about 4 or about 12 weeks were put together.

Repertoires were generated with immunoSEQ multiplex PCR, while TCRdb's copy carries only in-frame clones and drops some. The sample records tens of thousands of clones, around 73% being singletons. Study-level findings and limits: Vaccine-related CD4 TCRs covered spike, predominating at 160-218 and 743-854. It was only a handful of AZD1222 recipients who were seropositive at baseline. Scientists sampled the repertoires only once the peak T cell response had passed.

The CDR3 totals 14 residues. The ends lost 7 bases at V and 4 bases at J; junction bases unmatched: 7. The germline CDR1 and CDR2 sequences are SGHTA and FQGNSA. To note about this clone: Its antigen is currently unknown.

The TCR comes from an adult in good health. The material was peripheral blood, obtained on day 0 of AZD1222 vaccination. This chain links TRBV7-2 with TRBJ2-5; 9 positions agree with TRBD1. The CDR3 loop reads CASTPDRGGETQYF. The CDR3 DNA reads TGTGCCAGCACCCCGGACAGGGGAGGAGAGACCCAGTACTTC.